The next 27 T cell receptor beta chains were all read from a single sample in a study of early T cells in non-severe SARS-CoV-2 infection. TCRdb used MiXCR to reprocess the 5' RACE reads, holding one entry per CDR3 protein. The sample lists about 33,000 distinct CDR3 sequences; approximately 5.4% were seen once. The sequencing sample was made of whole blood. These receptors were obtained from an adult who was a healthcare worker with PCR-confirmed SARS-CoV-2 infection or an uninfected control (not recorded which).

Ten or more counts support this clonotype. V and J are TRBV5-1 and TRBJ2-7, with D tentatively TRBD2 (6 bases). CDR3 size: 13 residues. Germline values: CDR1 SGHRS, CDR2 YFSETQ. V was cut by 2 bases and J by 11 bases, with 17 bases left in between. The chain's CDR3 is CASSFRDSQREYF. CDR3 sequence (DNA): TGCGCCAGCAGCTTCCGGGACTCACAGAGGGAGTACTTC. The whole variable domain, filled in from reference TRBV5-1 and TRBJ2-7, reads KAGVTQTPRYLIKTRGQQVTLSCSPISGHRSVSWYQQTPGQGLQFLFEYFSETQRNKGNFPGRFSGRQFSNSRSEMNVSTLELGDSALYLCASSFRDSQREYFGPGTRLTVT.

This clonotype was observed many times. The chain employs TRBV19 and TRBJ2-2; 7 nucleotides align to TRBD2. This CDR3 region has 14 residues. V lost 8 bases, J lost 3 bases, and 6 bases stayed unmatched. CDR1 is LNHDA and CDR2 is SQIVND in the germline V gene (reference sequence). Written as DNA, the CDR3 is TGTGCCAGTCGCGGGGGACTATACACCGGGGAGCTGTTTTTT. Translation gives CASRGGLYTGELFF.

This clonotype was seen at least ten times. This CDR3 reads CASSLETGGSRELFF. In DNA form, the CDR3 reads TGTGCCAGCAGCTTAGAGACAGGGGGTAGCCGGGAGCTGTTTTTT. The chain combines TRBV11-2 with TRBJ2-2, with 9 nucleotides matching TRBD1. The CDR3 is made up of 15 amino acids. V shed 0 bases, J shed 9 bases, and the junction held 5 bases outside the gene matches. Germline V gene data show CDR1 as SGHAT and CDR2 as FQNNGV.

This clonotype has a handful of counts. The V call is TRBV4-3, the J call TRBJ2-7; D perhaps matches TRBD2 (6 bases). The germline CDR1 and CDR2 sequences are LGHNA and YSLEER. The CDR3 extends over 19 amino acids. The V end lost 1 base, the J end lost 3 bases, and 25 bases lay between the germline ends. The CDR3 sequence: CASSQGKDIPLGGNYEQYF. The CDR3 DNA sequence: TGCGCCAGCAGCCAAGGAAAAGACATACCCTTAGGAGGGAACTACGAGCAGTACTTC.

Ten or more counts support this clonotype. The V gene is TRBV29-1, the J gene TRBJ2-2, with TRBD2 as a possible D gene (5 bases). The CDR3 has 15 residues. With 3 bases removed from V and 1 base from J, the gap between germline ends came to 12 bases. CDR1 and CDR2 from the germline V gene are SQVTM and ANQGSEA. As DNA, the CDR3 is TGCAGCGTTGAGAGTCGAGAGGGGAACACCGGGGAGCTGTTTTTT. Amino acid sequence: CSVESREGNTGELFF.

The genes are TRBV6-1 and TRBJ2-3, with no clear D. The germline V gene has CDR1 MNHNS and CDR2 SASEGT. The CDR3 is 13 residues long. Trimming left V 6 bases short and J 0 bases short, with 7 bases between. The CDR3 coding sequence is TGTGCCAGCAGGTTTGAAAGCACAGATACGCAGTATTTT. It yields the protein CASRFESTDTQYF.

This clonotype was seen at least ten times. The V gene is TRBV28, the J gene TRBJ2-3, with 12 nucleotides matching TRBD2. V was pared by 5 bases and J by 9 bases, with 18 bases of the junction left unmatched. Germline lookup yields CDR1 MDHEN and CDR2 SYDVKM. CDR3 size: 18 residues. The CDR3 DNA sequence: TGTGCCAGCAGTACCCCCTTAGGGACTAGCGGGTACCTGTGGACGCAGTATTTT. Translation: CASSTPLGTSGYLWTQYF.

This clonotype was seen at least ten times. The chain joins TRBV6-2 or TRBV6-3 to TRBJ1-2; D is ambiguous. V was trimmed by 7 bases and J by 2 bases, leaving 5 bases between them. There are 11 residues in the CDR3. Per the germline V gene, CDR1 is MNHEY and CDR2 is SVGEGT. This chain's CDR3 is CASNTNYGYTF. The CDR3 coding sequence is TGTGCCAGCAACACCAACTATGGCTACACCTTC.

This clonotype was detected ten times or more. V usage is TRBV5-1 and J usage is TRBJ2-3; no firm D call. The germline CDR1 and CDR2 sequences are SGHRS and YFSETQ. The CDR3 is 18 amino acids. Trimming pared 0 bases from V and 4 bases from J, leaving 21 bases between. CDR3 region: CASSLVQAFRQGADTQYF. CDR3 nucleotide sequence: TGCGCCAGCAGCTTGGTTCAGGCTTTTAGGCAAGGCGCAGATACGCAGTATTTT.

This clonotype was recorded at least ten times. J is TRBJ1-1 and V is TRBV6-1, with D maybe TRBD1 (6 bases). This CDR3 has 15 amino acids. The V gene lost 4 bases and the J gene lost 5 bases, with 17 bases spanning the gap. The germline V gene encodes CDR1 MNHNS and CDR2 SASEGT. CDR3 protein: CASSAWTAEGTEAFF. CDR3 coding DNA: TGTGCCAGCAGTGCCTGGACAGCGGAGGGGACTGAAGCTTTCTTT.

This clonotype was picked up a small number of times. This chain uses TRBV20-1 with TRBJ2-7; D not resolved. The V gene lost 4 bases and the J gene lost 5 bases, with 12 bases spanning the gap. This CDR3 comprises 12 residues. Germline V gene lookup returns CDR1 DFQATT and CDR2 SNEGSKA (reference sequence). CDR3 protein: CSAKQNRNEQYF. The CDR3 DNA reads TGCAGTGCTAAACAGAATAGGAACGAGCAGTACTTC.

This clonotype was seen many times. The genes are TRBV20-1 and TRBJ1-5, with 7 bases fitting TRBD1. The length of the CDR3 is 13 residues. CDR1 DFQATT and CDR2 SNEGSKA come from the germline V gene (reference sequence). V was clipped by 6 bases and J by 3 bases; unmatched bases: 5. The CDR3 region is CSARQGYNQPQHF. The CDR3 coding sequence is TGCAGTGCCCGACAGGGTTACAATCAGCCCCAGCATTTT.

The rearrangement joins TRBV6-5 to TRBJ2-3; D gene unclear. The CDR3 sequence is 14 residues long. Trimming took 0 bases from V and 3 from J, leaving 7 bases between them. In germline, CDR1 is MNHEY, CDR2 SVGAGI. The CDR3 sequence: CASSYSYSTDTQYF. In DNA form, the CDR3 reads TGTGCCAGCAGTTACTCGTACAGTACAGATACGCAGTATTTT.

In this sample, this clonotype turned up many times. The chain uses TRBV6-1 and TRBJ1-6; the D gene is possibly TRBD1 (5 bases). The CDR3 is made up of 14 amino acids. Per the germline V gene, CDR1 is MNHNS and CDR2 is SASEGT. Trimming removed 2 bases at V and 10 bases at J, with 12 bases between. Written as DNA, the CDR3 is TGTGCCAGCAGTGAACGGGGGGAAGCCTCACCCCTCCACTTT. Translation: CASSERGEASPLHF.

In its sample, this clonotype was seen many times. This sequence joins TRBV11-2 and TRBJ1-4, with a possible D match to TRBD1 (5 bases). Germline V lookup: CDR1 SGHAT, CDR2 FQNNGV. CDR3 size: 12 residues. Trimming pared 3 bases from V and 7 bases from J, leaving 6 bases between. CDR3 sequence reads: CASSLGGEKLFF. Written as DNA, the CDR3 is TGTGCCAGCAGCTTGGGGGGTGAAAAACTGTTTTTT.

Within the sample, this clonotype is large (0.1 to 1%). V gene TRBV5-1 combines with J gene TRBJ2-1, with 12 bases aligning to TRBD2. CDR1 and CDR2 from the germline V gene are SGHRS and YFSETQ. Germline trimming cut 2 bases from V and 6 bases from J; bases unmatched to any gene: 9. The CDR3 has 17 amino acids. The CDR3 nucleotides read TGCGCCAGCAGCTTAAGCCCCCTAGCGGGGGGGTCCAATGAGCAGTTCTTC. Translation: CASSLSPLAGGSNEQFF.

This clonotype was observed a handful of times. V gene TRBV19 combines with J gene TRBJ1-2; possibly TRBD1 for D (6 bases). The CDR3 runs to 14 residues. The V end was cut by 3 bases, the J end by 8 bases, with 16 bases between. Germline lookup yields CDR1 LNHDA and CDR2 SQIVND (reference sequence). CDR3 nucleotides: TGTGCCAGTAGTATCGGAGGGGGAGTGGGCGGCTACACCTTC. Amino acids: CASSIGGGVGGYTF.

This clonotype was counted many times. The rearrangement joins TRBV15 to TRBJ1-5; no firm D call. V lost 5 bases, J lost 2 bases, and 10 bases lay in between. CDR3 length equals 14 residues. Germline CDR1 and CDR2: LNHNV and YYDKDF (reference sequence). CDR3 sequence reads: CATSRRGGNQPQHF. The CDR3 DNA is TGTGCCACCAGCCGGCGTGGAGGCAATCAGCCCCAGCATTTT.

The CDR3 DNA reads TGTGCCAGCAGCCCCAGTCCCACAGGGAATACGCAGTATTTT. This translates into CASSPSPTGNTQYF. The chain uses TRBV3-1 and TRBJ2-3, with a possible D match to TRBD1 (6 bases). The CDR3 runs 14 residues. CDR1 is LGHDT and CDR2 is YNNKEL in the germline V gene (reference sequence). Trimming shortened V by 4 bases and J by 7 bases, and 15 bases separated the two germline ends.

This clonotype was detected many times. Its ends do not fully match the called genes, so a read error is possible. The chain is built from TRBV20-1 and TRBJ1-1, with D possibly matching TRBD1 (5 bases). This CDR3 is 12 amino acids long. CDR1 and CDR2 (germline): DFQATT, SNEGSKA (reference sequence). The CDR3 region has the DNA TGCAGTGCGAGAGGACAGAACACTGAAGCTTTCTTT. Its translation: CSARGQNTEAFF.

This clonotype was seen at least ten times. The chain links TRBV5-1 to TRBJ1-6; D uncertain. This CDR3 is 15 amino acids long. Germline V gene data show CDR1 as SGHRS and CDR2 as YFSETQ. Trimming removed 0 bases at V and 8 bases at J, with 12 bases between. CDR3 sequence reads: CASSLAIGSYSPLHF. The CDR3 bases are TGCGCCAGCAGCTTGGCCATCGGCAGCTATTCACCCCTCCACTTT. Variable domain in full (rest from reference TRBV5-1 and TRBJ1-6): KAGVTQTPRYLIKTRGQQVTLSCSPISGHRSVSWYQQTPGQGLQFLFEYFSETQRNKGNFPGRFSGRQFSNSRSEMNVSTLELGDSALYLCASSLAIGSYSPLHFGNGTRLTVT.

The chain joins TRBV7-2 to TRBJ2-2; possibly TRBD2 for D (5 bases). This CDR3 contains 15 residues. Germline V lookup: CDR1 SGHTA, CDR2 FQGNSA. V was trimmed by 5 bases and J by 4 bases, leaving 14 bases between them. As DNA, the CDR3 is TGTGCCAGCAGCCTACTAGGAAGAGGCACCGGGGAGCTGTTTTTT. It encodes CASSLLGRGTGELFF.

This clonotype was counted between two and nine times. V is TRBV13 and J is TRBJ1-4; 9 bases fit TRBD1. The CDR3 totals 15 residues. Germline CDR1 reads PRHDT; CDR2 reads FYEKMQ (reference sequence). Trimming removed 1 base from V and 5 bases from J; junction bases left unmatched: 2. The CDR3 DNA reads as TGTGCCAGCAGCTTAGTTGGACAGGGGAATGAAAAACTGTTTTTT. This translates into CASSLVGQGNEKLFF.

This clonotype was seen repeatedly, ten times or more. This chain links TRBV25-1 with TRBJ2-4, with 8 bases that match TRBD2. The germline V gene encodes CDR1 MGHDK and CDR2 SYGVNS. Germline trimming cut 1 base from V and 5 bases from J; bases unmatched to any gene: 1. This CDR3 region has 14 residues. CDR3 DNA: TGTGCCAGCAGTGAATGGGGACTAGAAAACATTCAGTACTTC. Amino acids: CASSEWGLENIQYF.

This clonotype occurred many times. The chain combines TRBV27 with TRBJ2-1, with 7 nucleotides matching TRBD1. V lost 5 bases and J lost 9; bases outside the gene matches: 4. The CDR3 extends over 12 amino acids. CDR1 MNHEY and CDR2 SMNVEV come from the germline V gene (reference sequence). CDR3 bases: TGTGCCAGCAGTCTGACAGGGACTGAGCAGTTCTTC. This encodes CASSLTGTEQFF.

This clonotype has at least ten counts. This rearrangement joins TRBV20-1 to TRBJ1-5, with TRBD1 matching 9 bases. The CDR3 runs to 15 residues. Germline V gene data show CDR1 as DFQATT and CDR2 as SNEGSKA (reference sequence). Trimming at V came to 2 bases and at J to 4 bases, leaving 6 bases not matched to a gene. CDR3 in DNA: TGCAGTGCTAGACCCGGGACAGGGCTAAATCAGCCCCAGCATTTT. It codes for CSARPGTGLNQPQHF.

This clonotype was recorded many times. J is TRBJ2-7 and V is TRBV6-6; D is unclear. Trimming left V 0 bases short and J 5 bases short, with 8 bases between. CDR1 is MNHNY and CDR2 is SVGAGI in the germline V gene (reference sequence). This CDR3 region has 13 residues. The CDR3 sequence: CASSYSSVNEQYF. DNA for the CDR3: TGTGCCAGCAGTTACTCGAGTGTCAACGAGCAGTACTTC.